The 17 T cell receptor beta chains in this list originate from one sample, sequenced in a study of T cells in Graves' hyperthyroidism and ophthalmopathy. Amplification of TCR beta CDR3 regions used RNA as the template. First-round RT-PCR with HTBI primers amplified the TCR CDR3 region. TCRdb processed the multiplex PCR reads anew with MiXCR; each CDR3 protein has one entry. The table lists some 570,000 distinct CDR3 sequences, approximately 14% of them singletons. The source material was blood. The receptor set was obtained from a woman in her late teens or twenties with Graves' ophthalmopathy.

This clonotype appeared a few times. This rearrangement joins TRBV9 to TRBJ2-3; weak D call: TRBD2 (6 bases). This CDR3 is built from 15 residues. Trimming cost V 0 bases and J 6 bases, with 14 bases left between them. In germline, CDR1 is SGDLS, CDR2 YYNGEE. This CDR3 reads CASSVARLGSDTQYF. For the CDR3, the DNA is TGTGCCAGCAGCGTAGCGCGACTAGGATCCGATACGCAGTATTTT.

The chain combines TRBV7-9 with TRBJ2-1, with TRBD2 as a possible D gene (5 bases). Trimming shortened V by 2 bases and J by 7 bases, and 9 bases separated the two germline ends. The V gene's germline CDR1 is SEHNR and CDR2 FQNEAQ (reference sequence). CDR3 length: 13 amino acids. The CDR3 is CASSLTPGNEQFF. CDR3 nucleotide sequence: TGTGCCAGCAGCTTAACTCCGGGAAATGAGCAGTTCTTC. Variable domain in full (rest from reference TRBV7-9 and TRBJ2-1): DTGVSQNPRHKITKRGQNVTFRCDPISEHNRLYWYRQTLGQGPEFLTYFQNEAQLEKSRLLSDRFSAERPKGSFSTLEIQRTEQGDSAMYLCASSLTPGNEQFFGPGTRLTVL.

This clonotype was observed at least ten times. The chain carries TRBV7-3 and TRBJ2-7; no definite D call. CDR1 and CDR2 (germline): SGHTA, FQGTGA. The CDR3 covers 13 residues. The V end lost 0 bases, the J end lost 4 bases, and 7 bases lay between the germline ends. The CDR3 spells CASSLTGWYEQYF. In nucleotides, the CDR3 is TGTGCCAGCAGCTTAACCGGTTGGTACGAGCAGTACTTC.

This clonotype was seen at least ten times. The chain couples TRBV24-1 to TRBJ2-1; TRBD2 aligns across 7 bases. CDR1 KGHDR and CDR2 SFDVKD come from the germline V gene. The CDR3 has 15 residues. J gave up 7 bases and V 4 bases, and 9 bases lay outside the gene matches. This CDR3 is CATSEGRASGNEQFF. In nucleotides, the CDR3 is TGTGCCACCAGTGAGGGGAGGGCCTCGGGGAATGAGCAGTTCTTC.

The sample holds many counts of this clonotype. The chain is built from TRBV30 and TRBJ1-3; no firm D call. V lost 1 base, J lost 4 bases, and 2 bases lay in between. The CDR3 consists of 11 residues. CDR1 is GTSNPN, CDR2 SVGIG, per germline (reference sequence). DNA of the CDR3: TGTGCCTGGAGTGCGGGAAACACCATATATTTT. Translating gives CAWSAGNTIYF.

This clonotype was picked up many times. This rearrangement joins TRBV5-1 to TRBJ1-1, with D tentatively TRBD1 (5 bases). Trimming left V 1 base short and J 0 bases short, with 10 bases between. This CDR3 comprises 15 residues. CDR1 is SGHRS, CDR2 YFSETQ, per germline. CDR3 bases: TGCGCCAGCAGCTTGACCCCAGGGTTGAACACTGAAGCTTTCTTT. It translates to CASSLTPGLNTEAFF.

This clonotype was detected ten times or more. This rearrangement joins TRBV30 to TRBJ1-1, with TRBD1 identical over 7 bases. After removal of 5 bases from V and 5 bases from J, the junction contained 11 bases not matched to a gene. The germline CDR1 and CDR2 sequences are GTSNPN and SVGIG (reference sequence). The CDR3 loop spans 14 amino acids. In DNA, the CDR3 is TGTGCCTGGTGGGCAGGGGGGCGTGGAACTGAAGCTTTCTTT. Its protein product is CAWWAGGRGTEAFF.

CDR3 sequence (DNA): TGTGCCTGGAGTGTATTTATGGGGGAGGGCGACAATGAGCAGTTCTTC. Its protein is CAWSVFMGEGDNEQFF. The V gene is TRBV30, the J gene TRBJ2-1, with TRBD2 matching 7 bases. In germline, CDR1 is GTSNPN, CDR2 SVGIG (reference sequence). The CDR3 loop spans 16 amino acids. V lost 0 bases and J lost 5; bases outside the gene matches: 10.

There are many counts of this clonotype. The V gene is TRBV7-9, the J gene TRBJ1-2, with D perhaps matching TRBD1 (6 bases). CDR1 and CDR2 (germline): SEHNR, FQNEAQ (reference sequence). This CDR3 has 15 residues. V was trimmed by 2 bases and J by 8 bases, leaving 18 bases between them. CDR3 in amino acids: CASSLPLTGSDGYTF. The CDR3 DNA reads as TGTGCCAGCAGCTTACCCTTGACAGGTAGTGACGGCTACACCTTC.

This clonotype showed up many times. The CDR3 sequence is CSVEEQGTLDWGTQYF. Written as DNA, the CDR3 is TGCAGCGTTGAAGAGCAGGGGACACTCGACTGGGGGACCCAGTACTTC. The chain is built from TRBV29-1 and TRBJ2-5, with D perhaps TRBD1 (6 bases). Trimming cost V 0 bases and J 7 bases, with 21 bases left between them. The CDR3 is made up of 16 amino acids. CDR1 and CDR2 (germline): SQVTM, ANQGSEA.

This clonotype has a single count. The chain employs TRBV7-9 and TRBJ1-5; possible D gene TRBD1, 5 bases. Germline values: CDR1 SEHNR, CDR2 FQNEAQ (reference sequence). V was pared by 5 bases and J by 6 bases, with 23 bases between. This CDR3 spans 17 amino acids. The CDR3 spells CASSNHTARGVVQPQHF. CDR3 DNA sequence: TGTGCCAGCAGCAACCATACAGCCCGGGGGGTCGTTCAGCCCCAGCATTTT.

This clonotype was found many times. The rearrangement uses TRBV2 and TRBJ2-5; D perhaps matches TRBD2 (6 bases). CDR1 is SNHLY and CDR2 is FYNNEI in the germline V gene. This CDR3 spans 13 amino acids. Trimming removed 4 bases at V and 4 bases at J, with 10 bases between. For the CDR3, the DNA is TGTGCCAGCAGTGGTGTGCGGGGAGAGACCCAGTACTTC. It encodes CASSGVRGETQYF. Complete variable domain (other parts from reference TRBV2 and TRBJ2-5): EPEVTQTPSHQVTQMGQEVILRCVPISNHLYFYWYRQILGQKVEFLVSFYNNEISEKSEIFDDQFSVERPDGSNFTLKIRSTKLEDSAMYFCASSGVRGETQYFGPGTRLLVL.

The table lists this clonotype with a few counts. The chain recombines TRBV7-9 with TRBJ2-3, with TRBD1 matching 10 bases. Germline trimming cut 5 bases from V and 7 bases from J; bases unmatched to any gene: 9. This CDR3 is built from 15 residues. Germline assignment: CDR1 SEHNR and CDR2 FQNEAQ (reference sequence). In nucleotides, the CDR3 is TGTGCCAGCAGCCCGCGACAGGGGGCAATATATACGCAGTATTTT. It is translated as CASSPRQGAIYTQYF.

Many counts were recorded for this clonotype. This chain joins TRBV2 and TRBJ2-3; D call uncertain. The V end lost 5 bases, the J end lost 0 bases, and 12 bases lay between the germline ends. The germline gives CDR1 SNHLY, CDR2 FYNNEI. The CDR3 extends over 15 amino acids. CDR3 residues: CASSSQLPSTDTQYF. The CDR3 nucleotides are TGTGCCAGCAGTTCACAGCTACCTAGCACAGATACGCAGTATTTT.

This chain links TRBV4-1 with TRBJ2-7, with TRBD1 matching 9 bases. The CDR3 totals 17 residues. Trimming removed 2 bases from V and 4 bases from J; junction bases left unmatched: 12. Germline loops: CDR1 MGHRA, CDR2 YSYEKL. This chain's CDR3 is CASSQPGQGNLRYEQYF. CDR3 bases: TGCGCCAGCAGCCAACCGGGACAGGGAAATCTGCGTTACGAGCAGTACTTC.

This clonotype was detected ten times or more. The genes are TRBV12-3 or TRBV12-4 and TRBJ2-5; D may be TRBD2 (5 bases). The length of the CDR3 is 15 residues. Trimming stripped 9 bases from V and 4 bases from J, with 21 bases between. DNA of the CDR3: TGTGCCAGTCGTACTCGGGAATTCAACGGAGAGACCCAGTACTTC. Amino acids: CASRTREFNGETQYF.

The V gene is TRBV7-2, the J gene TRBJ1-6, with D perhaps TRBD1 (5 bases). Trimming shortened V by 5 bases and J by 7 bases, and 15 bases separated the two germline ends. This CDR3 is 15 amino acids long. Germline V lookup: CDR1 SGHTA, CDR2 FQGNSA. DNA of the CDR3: TGTGCCAGCAGCCCTCGGACAAGCAAGAATTCACCCCTCCACTTT. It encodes CASSPRTSKNSPLHF.